The next 5 T cell receptor beta chains were all read from a single sample in a study of T cell changes during pregnancy in multiple sclerosis. Assay used: immunoSEQ multiplex PCR; TCRdb lists only in-frame clones, some missing. Among some 43,000 clones listed, under 90% were seen once. The material was peripheral blood, obtained in the first trimester of pregnancy. All receptors come from a female donor in good health, enrolled as a control in a pregnancy study.

This clone was detected only a few times. J is TRBJ2-1 and V is TRBV28, with 7 nucleotides matching TRBD1. The CDR3 is 15 residues long. Trimming took 4 bases from V and 7 from J; bases not matched to a gene: 10. Germline lookup yields CDR1 MDHEN and CDR2 SYDVKM. CDR3 in amino acids: CASSSPRQGRNEQFF. The CDR3 DNA reads as TGTGCCAGCAGTTCCCCCCGACAGGGAAGGAATGAGCAGTTCTTC.

V and J are TRBV28 and TRBJ2-7; a weak D match, TRBD2 (5 bases). Germline V CDR1 and CDR2: MDHEN, SYDVKM. The CDR3 length is 14 residues. The V end lost 3 bases, the J end lost 2 bases, and 11 bases lay between the germline ends. CDR3 in DNA: TGTGCCAGCAGTTTTGGAGGAACAACCTACGAGCAGTACTTC. Its protein is CASSFGGTTYEQYF.

The rearrangement joins TRBV7-9 to TRBJ1-2; D possibly corresponds to TRBD1 (5 bases). The CDR3 totals 14 residues. The germline V and J ends were trimmed by 5 bases and 3 bases, with 13 bases remaining between them. Germline CDR1 reads SEHNR; CDR2 reads FQNEAQ (reference sequence). CDR3 sequence (DNA): TGTGCCAGCAGCGACCTAGGGGTCGACTATGGCTACACCTTC. Its translation is CASSDLGVDYGYTF.

The chain has TRBV15 and TRBJ2-1, with D tentatively TRBD1 (5 bases). Trimming took 5 bases from V and 9 from J, leaving 20 bases between them. CDR3 length: 15 residues. The germline V gene has CDR1 LNHNV and CDR2 YYDKDF (reference sequence). In nucleotides, the CDR3 is TGTGCCACCAGCTCCAGATGGGGCGCAGGCAGTGAGCAGTTCTTC. Translation gives CATSSRWGAGSEQFF.

This chain connects TRBV5-6 to TRBJ2-4, with TRBD2 identical over 8 bases. The germline V gene has CDR1 SGHDT and CDR2 YYEEEE. The V segment lost 4 bases and the J segment 10 bases; nucleotides outside the gene matches: 13. The length of the CDR3 is 15 residues. CDR3 in amino acids: CASSPTLAGAWIQYF. The CDR3 DNA reads as TGTGCCAGCAGCCCCACCCTAGCGGGCGCTTGGATTCAGTACTTC.